The next 15 T cell receptor beta chains were all read from a single sample in a study of control samples from healthy donors and cancer patients (dated by TCRdb to the early 2020s). Library construction relied on the immunoSEQ multiplex PCR assay. Sourced from immuneACCESS, this table was stored by TCRdb with only in-frame sequences that have V and J called. A share of the clones is absent; for the studies checked, an unresolved V gene accounts for under half, and the remainder has no known explanation. The sample records under 200,000 clones, roughly nine tenths of which are singletons. The ten top clones hold over 1.2% of the sample. Sequenced material: blood. These TCRs come from a woman in her thirties in good health.

This chain uses TRBV6-2 or TRBV6-3 with TRBJ2-7; 13 bases align to TRBD2. This CDR3 comprises 15 residues. CDR1 MNHEY and CDR2 SVGEGT come from the germline V gene. The junction had 4 bases not matched to a gene; V was cut back by 6 bases and J by 2 bases. CDR3 sequence reads: CASSHGLAGAYEQYF. The CDR3 nucleotides read TGTGCCAGCAGCCACGGACTAGCGGGAGCCTACGAGCAGTACTTC.

The chain uses TRBV5-5 and TRBJ2-1; perhaps TRBD2 as D (6 bases). Germline V CDR1 and CDR2: SGHKS, YYEKEE (reference sequence). This CDR3 contains 16 residues. The V end was cut by 0 bases, the J end by 6 bases, with 16 bases between. The DNA for the CDR3 is TGTGCCAGCAGCTTGGTAGTGGGAGGAAGGAGCAATGAGCAGTTCTTC. Amino acid sequence: CASSLVVGGRSNEQFF.

The V gene is TRBV30, the J gene TRBJ1-4, with TRBD1 as a possible D gene (5 bases). V dropped 4 bases and J dropped 8 bases, with 14 bases sitting between them. The CDR3 consists of 13 residues. CDR1 is GTSNPN and CDR2 is SVGIG in the germline V gene (reference sequence). The CDR3 reads CAWNGRGREKLFF. CDR3 DNA: TGTGCCTGGAACGGGAGGGGCCGAGAAAAACTGTTTTTT. Combining the CDR3 with reference TRBV30 and TRBJ1-4 gives the whole variable domain SQTIHQWPATLVQPVGSPLSLECTVEGTSNPNLYWYRQAAGRGLQLLFYSVGIGQISSEVPQNLSASRPQDRQFILSSKKLLLSDSGFYLCAWNGRGREKLFFGSGTQLSVL.

This chain links TRBV7-2 with TRBJ1-2; 9 bases align to TRBD1. CDR3 length: 16 amino acids. Germline V gene sequence: CDR1 SGHTA, CDR2 FQGNSA. The trim removed 0 bases at V and 0 bases at J, leaving 2 bases unmatched. CDR3 bases: TGTGCCAGCAGCTTAGCCGGGACAGGGACTAACTATGGCTACACCTTC. This sequence encodes CASSLAGTGTNYGYTF.

The rearrangement uses TRBV7-9 and TRBJ1-1; D is perhaps TRBD1 (5 bases). Germline-derived CDR1 and CDR2 are SEHNR and FQNEAQ (reference sequence). V lost 4 bases and J 8 bases, leaving 11 bases between the germline ends. The CDR3 runs to 12 residues. The CDR3 nucleotides read TGTGCCAGCAGCTCCGGGACGGAGGAAGCTTTCTTT. It encodes CASSSGTEEAFF.

The chain recombines TRBV4-2 with TRBJ2-7; D might be TRBD1 (6 bases). The CDR3 contains 14 residues. V lost 0 bases, J lost 5 bases, and 11 bases lay in between. Germline V gene sequence: CDR1 LGHNA, CDR2 YNFKEQ. CDR3 sequence reads: CASSQDEGVNEQYF. The CDR3 nucleotides are TGTGCCAGCAGCCAAGACGAGGGGGTTAACGAGCAGTACTTC.

The chain employs TRBV18 and TRBJ1-3; 8 positions agree with TRBD1. Trimming removed 0 bases from V and 2 bases from J; junction bases left unmatched: 0. The CDR3 covers 15 residues. Germline V CDR1 and CDR2: KGHSH, LQKENI. The CDR3 loop is CASSPPQGAGNTIYF. The CDR3 DNA sequence: TGTGCCAGCTCACCACCACAGGGGGCTGGAAACACCATATATTTT.

Comment on this clone: The same CDR3 arises from other DNA sequences in this sample as well. CDR3 sequence (DNA): TGTGCCTGGAGTGTACTACAGAACACTGAAGCTTTCTTT. It codes for CAWSVLQNTEAFF. The V gene is TRBV30, the J gene TRBJ1-1; D uncertain. Germline assignment: CDR1 GTSNPN and CDR2 SVGIG (reference sequence). V was shortened by 0 bases and J by 1 base, with 6 bases between the two germline ends. This CDR3 contains 13 residues.

This clone occurred once. The chain carries TRBV11-2 and TRBJ2-7; a possible D gene is TRBD1 (5 bases). CDR3 length: 14 residues. CDR1 is SGHAT, CDR2 FQNNGV, per germline. Trimming shortened V by 5 bases and J by 0 bases, and 11 bases separated the two germline ends. In DNA, the CDR3 is TGTGCCAGCAGCGGTAGGACAAGCTCCTACGAGCAGTACTTC. Protein sequence: CASSGRTSSYEQYF.

DNA for the CDR3: TGCGCCAGCAGCTTGGGACTAGCGGGAGGGAAGGCCGGGGAGCTGTTTTTT. It encodes CASSLGLAGGKAGELFF. The chain employs TRBV5-1 and TRBJ2-2, with 14 nucleotides matching TRBD2. From germline, CDR1 is SGHRS and CDR2 YFSETQ. Unmatched junction bases numbered 4, after V lost 0 bases and J lost 6 bases. The CDR3 length is 17 residues.

This chain uses TRBV20-1 with TRBJ2-7; TRBD2 matches 12 bases. Looked up from germline, CDR1 is DFQATT and CDR2 is SNEGSKA (reference sequence). V lost 3 bases, J lost 6 bases, and 15 bases stayed unmatched. The CDR3 extends over 17 amino acids. The CDR3 DNA follows: TGCAGTGCTAGTCCCCCACCTAGCGGGAGGGCCGGGAGCGAGCAGTACTTC. Translation: CSASPPPSGRAGSEQYF.

This chain joins TRBV5-4 and TRBJ1-2; 10 bases map to TRBD1. Germline assignment: CDR1 SGHNT and CDR2 YYREEE (reference sequence). J lost 4 bases, V lost 4 bases, and 4 bases had no gene match. This CDR3 contains 14 residues. This CDR3 is CASSDRGLGYGYTF. CDR3 DNA: TGTGCCAGCAGCGACAGGGGGCTAGGCTATGGCTACACCTTC.

The V gene is TRBV5-1, the J gene TRBJ2-5; D gene unclear. CDR3 length: 13 residues. V was clipped by 1 base and J by 1 base, with 5 bases between them. Germline assignment: CDR1 SGHRS and CDR2 YFSETQ. DNA of the CDR3: TGCGCCAGCAGCTTGCGCCGCCAAGAGACCCAGTACTTC. Its translation is CASSLRRQETQYF.

The chain combines TRBV19 with TRBJ1-2; tentative D call: TRBD1 (6 bases). This CDR3 has 13 residues. V was shortened by 3 bases and J by 4 bases, with 9 bases between the two germline ends. The V gene's germline CDR1 is LNHDA and CDR2 SQIVND (reference sequence). In DNA, the CDR3 is TGTGCCAGTAGTATGACAGGTAGCTATGGCTACACCTTC. Translation gives CASSMTGSYGYTF.

This rearrangement joins TRBV4-2 to TRBJ1-5; no clear D gene. Germline lookup yields CDR1 LGHNA and CDR2 YNFKEQ. The V end lost 0 bases, the J end lost 0 bases, and 6 bases lay between the germline ends. CDR3 length: 15 residues. CDR3 nucleotides: TGTGCCAGCAGCCAAGACAGGAGTAGCAATCAGCCCCAGCATTTT. This gives the protein CASSQDRSSNQPQHF.